The sample holds one count of the clone carrying this TCR beta chain. Its antigen is unidentified. Sequencing used immunoSEQ multiplex PCR; TCRdb keeps in-frame clones, though not all of them. The sample has roughly 51,000 clones; 80% to 90% are singletons. CDR3 length equals 15 residues. Trimming stripped 2 bases from V and 4 bases from J, with 12 bases between. The germline gives CDR1 SEHNR, CDR2 FQNEAQ (reference sequence). The entry originates in a study of graft-versus-host responses after intestinal transplantation. Findings of the study overall: GvH clones occurred in recipient marrow; some first appeared in ileum or blood.

The chain is built from TRBV7-9 and TRBJ1-5; TRBD1 is a possible D gene (5 bases). The sequences come from unstimulated CD4+ T cells sorted from spleen or lymph node cells, collected before transplant. This sequence originates from a human donor who was the organ donor for an intestinal transplant. CDR3 protein: CASSLSRALNQPQHF. CDR3 DNA sequence: TGTGCCAGCAGCTTATCCAGGGCCTTAAATCAGCCCCAGCATTTT.